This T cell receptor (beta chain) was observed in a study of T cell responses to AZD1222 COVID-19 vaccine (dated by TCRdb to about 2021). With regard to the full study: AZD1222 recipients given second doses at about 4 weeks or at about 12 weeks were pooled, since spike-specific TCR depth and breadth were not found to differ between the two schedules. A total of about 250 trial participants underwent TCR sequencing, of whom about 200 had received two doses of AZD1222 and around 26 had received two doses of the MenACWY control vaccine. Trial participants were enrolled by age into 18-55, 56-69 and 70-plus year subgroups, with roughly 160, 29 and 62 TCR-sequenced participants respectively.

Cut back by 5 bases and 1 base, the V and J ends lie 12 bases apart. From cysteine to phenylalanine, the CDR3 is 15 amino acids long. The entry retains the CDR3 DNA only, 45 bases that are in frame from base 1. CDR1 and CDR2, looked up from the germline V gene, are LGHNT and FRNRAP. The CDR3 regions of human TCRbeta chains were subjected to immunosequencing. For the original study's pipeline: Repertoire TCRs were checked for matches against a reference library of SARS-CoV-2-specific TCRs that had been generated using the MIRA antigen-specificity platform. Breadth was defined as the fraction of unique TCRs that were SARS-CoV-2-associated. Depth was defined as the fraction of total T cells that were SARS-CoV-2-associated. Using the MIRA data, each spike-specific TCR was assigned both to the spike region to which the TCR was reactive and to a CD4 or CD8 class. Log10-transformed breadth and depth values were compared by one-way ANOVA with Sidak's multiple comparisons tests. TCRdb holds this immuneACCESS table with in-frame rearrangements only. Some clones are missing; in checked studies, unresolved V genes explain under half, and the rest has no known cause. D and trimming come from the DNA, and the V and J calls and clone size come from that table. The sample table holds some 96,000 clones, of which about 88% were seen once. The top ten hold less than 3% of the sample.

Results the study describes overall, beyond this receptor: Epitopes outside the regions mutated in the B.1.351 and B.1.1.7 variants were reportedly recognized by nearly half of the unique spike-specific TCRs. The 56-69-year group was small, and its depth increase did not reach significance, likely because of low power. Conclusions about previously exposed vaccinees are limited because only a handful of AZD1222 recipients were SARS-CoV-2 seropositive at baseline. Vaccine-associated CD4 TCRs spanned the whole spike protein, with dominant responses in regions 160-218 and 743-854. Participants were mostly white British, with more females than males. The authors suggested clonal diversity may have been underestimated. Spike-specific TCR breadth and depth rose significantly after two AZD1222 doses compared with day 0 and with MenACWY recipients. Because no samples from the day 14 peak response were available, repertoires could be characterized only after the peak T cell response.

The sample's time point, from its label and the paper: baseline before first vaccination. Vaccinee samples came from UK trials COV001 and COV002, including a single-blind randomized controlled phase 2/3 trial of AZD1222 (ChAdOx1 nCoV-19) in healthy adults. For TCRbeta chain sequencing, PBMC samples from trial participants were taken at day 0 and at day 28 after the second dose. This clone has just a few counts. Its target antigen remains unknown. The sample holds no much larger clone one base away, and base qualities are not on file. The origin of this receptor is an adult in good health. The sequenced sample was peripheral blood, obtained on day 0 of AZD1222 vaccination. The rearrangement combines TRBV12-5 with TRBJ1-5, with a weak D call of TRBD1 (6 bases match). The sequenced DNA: TGTGCTAGTGGTGCATCAGGGGTGAGCAATCAGCCCCAGCATTTT. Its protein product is CASGASGVSNQPQHF.